This TCR beta chain was identified in a study of neoadjuvant nivolumab and ipilimumab in lung cancer. Points from the study as a whole: Only two of four nivolumab-treated tumors gained richness and clonality by surgery. Blood richness before therapy tracked richness in tumors resected after neoadjuvant therapy. TCR clonality did not significantly correlate with pathologic tumor regression. TCR richness and clonality were higher in tumors than adjacent uninvolved lung.

Details on this clone: Its specificity is unknown.

The method was immunoSEQ multiplex PCR; TCRdb's version includes in-frame clones alone and lacks a portion of them. Among roughly 7,300 clones listed, around 85% were seen once. From germline, CDR1 is KGHSH and CDR2 LQKENI. V was cut by 3 bases and J by 10 bases, with 16 bases left in between. The CDR3 consists of 15 residues. The origin of this receptor is an adult with non-small cell lung cancer. The chain joins TRBV18 to TRBJ1-6, with D possibly being TRBD1 (5 bases). Source: tumor tissue, taken after neoadjuvant nivolumab, alone or with ipilimumab, at or shortly before surgery. The CDR3 spells CASSPNTGPRSPLHF. CDR3 nucleotide sequence: TGTGCCAGCTCACCCAACACAGGCCCTCGGTCACCCCTCCACTTT.